Listed here are 30 T cell receptor beta chains from one sample, sequenced in a study of blood T cells in healthy people across ages. The second PCR ran about 6 to 12 cycles with a sample-barcoded 5' primer and J-beta primers. One entry per CDR3 protein results from TCRdb running MiXCR on the 5' RACE reads. The table has under 800,000 distinct CDR3 sequences, approximately 21% seen once. The material sequenced was blood. Receptors were obtained from a man aged 70 or older in good health.

Only a few counts were recorded for this clonotype. The CDR3 sequence is CASSFLKDMNTEAFF. CDR3 DNA: TGTGCCAGCAGTTTTTTGAAGGATATGAACACTGAAGCTTTCTTT. The chain employs TRBV27 and TRBJ1-1, with D unresolved. Trimming shortened V by 3 bases and J by 0 bases, and 11 bases separated the two germline ends. CDR1 is MNHEY, CDR2 SMNVEV, per germline (reference sequence). This CDR3 has 15 amino acids.

The chain employs TRBV12-3 or TRBV12-4 and TRBJ2-5; 13 positions agree with TRBD2. The CDR3 sequence is 16 residues long. Germline trimming cut 4 bases from V and 3 bases from J; bases unmatched to any gene: 5. The CDR3 loop is CASSSGLAGVKETQYF. The CDR3 nucleotides read TGTGCCAGCAGTTCCGGACTAGCGGGAGTTAAAGAGACCCAGTACTTC.

A few counts support this clonotype. V and J are TRBV4-1 and TRBJ1-2; no definite D call. Deletions cut 1 base from V and 2 bases from J, with 8 bases between. The CDR3 spans 14 residues. Germline-derived CDR1 and CDR2 are MGHRA and YSYEKL. Here the CDR3 DNA reads TGCGCCAGCAGCCAAGGGACGGGGAACTATGGCTACACCTTC. Residues: CASSQGTGNYGYTF.

The V call is TRBV20-1, the J call TRBJ2-3, with D unclear. Germline assignment: CDR1 DFQATT and CDR2 SNEGSKA (reference sequence). CDR3 length: 14 amino acids. Trimming took 6 bases from V and 2 from J, leaving 15 bases between them. For the CDR3, the DNA is TGCAGTGCAGCGAACACCATCTTCACAGATACGCAGTATTTT. Its protein is CSAANTIFTDTQYF.

Here the CDR3 reads CASTETGKNTEAFF. CDR3 nucleotide sequence: TGCGCCAGCACCGAGACAGGGAAGAACACTGAAGCTTTCTTT. The chain combines TRBV5-1 with TRBJ1-1, with 7 positions matching TRBD1. Losses at the gene ends were 6 bases for V and 1 base for J; bases not matched to a gene: 6. This CDR3 region has 14 residues. The V gene's germline CDR1 is SGHRS and CDR2 YFSETQ.

This chain links TRBV6-2 or TRBV6-3 with TRBJ2-1; TRBD1 or TRBD2 may be the D gene (5 bases each). CDR1 and CDR2 from the germline V gene are MNHEY and SVGEGT. This CDR3 has 14 residues. V was shortened by 6 bases and J by 3 bases, with 12 bases between the two germline ends. CDR3 nucleotide sequence: TGTGCCAGCAGAAACCTGAGGGGCTACAATGAGCAGTTCTTC. This sequence encodes CASRNLRGYNEQFF.

This clonotype appeared a few times. Sequence at one end of the junction differs from germline and may be a read error. V and J are TRBV7-7 and TRBJ2-1, with 11 bases fitting TRBD2. The CDR3 loop spans 14 amino acids. The germline gives CDR1 SSHAT, CDR2 FNYEAQ (reference sequence). The CDR3 nucleotides are TGTGCTAGCAGCCGCGGGACTAGCGGCGATGAGCAGTTCTTC. It is translated as CASSRGTSGDEQFF.

This clonotype appeared a few times. This chain uses TRBV28 with TRBJ2-5, with TRBD2 identical over 10 bases. J was trimmed by 5 bases and V by 5 bases; bases with no gene match: 11. The CDR3 consists of 16 residues. The V gene's germline CDR1 is MDHEN and CDR2 SYDVKM. The CDR3 protein is CASSTTGLAIGETQYF. The CDR3 DNA reads TGTGCCAGCAGTACGACGGGACTAGCGATCGGGGAGACCCAGTACTTC.

This clonotype was observed at least ten times. The chain combines TRBV29-1 with TRBJ2-1; possibly TRBD1 or TRBD2 for D (5 bases each). CDR3 length: 11 amino acids. Germline values: CDR1 SQVTM, CDR2 ANQGSEA. V shed 7 bases and J shed 8 bases, with 12 bases lying between them. CDR3 loop: CSASRGHEQFF. The CDR3 DNA follows: TGCAGCGCCTCTAGGGGACATGAGCAGTTCTTC.

This clonotype was seen a handful of times. V and J are TRBV2 and TRBJ2-1, with TRBD2 matching over 12 bases. The CDR3 covers 15 residues. Unmatched junction bases numbered 5, after V lost 6 bases and J lost 5 bases. Per germline, CDR1 SNHLY and CDR2 FYNNEI. The DNA of the CDR3 is TGTGCCAGCAGGAGACTAGCGGGAGCTAACAATGAGCAGTTCTTC. Protein: CASRRLAGANNEQFF.

The chain recombines TRBV12-3 or TRBV12-4 with TRBJ2-7; D call uncertain. The V and J ends lost 5 bases and 2 bases respectively, with 13 bases between them. This CDR3 has 14 amino acids. The CDR3 sequence: CASSETGGTYEQYF. CDR3 nucleotides: TGTGCCAGCAGTGAGACGGGCGGAACCTACGAGCAGTACTTC.

In this sample, this clonotype turned up a few times. The chain recombines TRBV7-6 with TRBJ2-5; tentative D call: TRBD1 (7 bases). With the DNA end fitting TRBJ2-7 better, the J assignment may be wrong. The CDR3 consists of 13 residues. Germline loops: CDR1 SGHVS, CDR2 FNYEAQ. CDR3 sequence reads: CASSTQGGYEQYF. CDR3 DNA sequence: TGTGCCAGCAGCACCCAGGGGGGTTACGAGCAGTACTTC.

V and J are TRBV5-1 and TRBJ1-6, with D unclear. CDR1 SGHRS and CDR2 YFSETQ come from the germline V gene. Between the trimmed V and J ends, which lost 1 base and 2 bases, there was a span of 7 bases. CDR3 length equals 15 residues. The CDR3 nucleotides are TGCGCCAGCAGCTTGATGTCAGCCTATAATTCACCCCTCCACTTT. This gives the protein CASSLMSAYNSPLHF.

On this clonotype: One end of the junction fails to match germline, which may point to a read error. V is TRBV12-3 or TRBV12-4 and J is TRBJ1-6, with no clear D. This CDR3 spans 13 amino acids. The CDR3 DNA is TGTGCCAGCAGTCTCGGACGGAATTCACCCCTCTACTTT. It yields the protein CASSLGRNSPLYF.

J is TRBJ2-5 and V is TRBV12-3 or TRBV12-4; D ambiguous. The CDR3 totals 15 residues. The V and J ends lost 2 bases and 1 base respectively, with 11 bases between them. The CDR3 region is CASSLFGGSQETQYF. CDR3 coding DNA: TGTGCCAGCAGTTTATTTGGCGGCTCCCAAGAGACCCAGTACTTC.

CDR3 nucleotide sequence: TGTGCCAGCAGCTTCGGGACACCTTTCGAGCAGTACTTC. This sequence encodes CASSFGTPFEQYF. The chain employs TRBV11-3 and TRBJ2-7, with D possibly TRBD1 on 6 matching bases. The CDR3 sequence is 13 residues long. Trimming stripped 3 bases from V and 6 bases from J, with 12 bases between. Germline CDR1 and CDR2: SGHNT and YENEEA.

This clonotype was seen at least ten times. V and J are TRBV3-1 and TRBJ1-2, with no clear D. The CDR3 runs 13 residues. The V end was cut by 1 base, the J end by 0 bases, with 3 bases between. The germline gives CDR1 LGHDT, CDR2 YNNKEL (reference sequence). The CDR3 spells CASSQAANYGYTF. CDR3 in DNA: TGTGCCAGCAGCCAAGCCGCTAACTATGGCTACACCTTC.

This rearrangement joins TRBV7-2 to TRBJ2-1; TRBD1 aligns across 7 bases. The DNA end lines up better with TRBJ2-5; the J call may be wrong. Germline V gives CDR1 SGHTA, CDR2 FQGNSA. This CDR3 has 14 amino acids. Here the CDR3 reads CASSFQTGLETQYF. The DNA of the CDR3 is TGTGCCAGCAGCTTTCAGACAGGGTTGGAGACCCAGTACTTC.

This sequence joins TRBV2 and TRBJ2-5, with TRBD2 as a possible D gene (6 bases). The DNA end is a closer match to TRBJ2-1, so the J assignment may be wrong. This CDR3 contains 15 residues. Per germline, CDR1 SNHLY and CDR2 FYNNEI. The CDR3 sequence: CASSETESGANEQFF. In DNA, the CDR3 is TGTGCCAGCAGTGAAACAGAGTCGGGAGCTAATGAGCAGTTCTTC.

This clonotype showed up just a few times. The chain has TRBV14 and TRBJ2-5; D is tentatively TRBD1 or TRBD2 (5 bases each). The better agreement between TRBJ2-1 and the DNA end casts doubt on the J call. Germline V gene sequence: CDR1 SGHDN, CDR2 FVKESK. CDR3 length equals 13 residues. The CDR3 protein is CASTRWRQGEQFF. The DNA of the CDR3 is TGTGCCAGCACCCGGTGGAGGCAGGGTGAGCAGTTCTTC.

The rearrangement uses TRBV28 and TRBJ2-7; 8 nucleotides line up with TRBD1. V lost 8 bases and J lost 6; bases outside the gene matches: 12. This CDR3 spans 14 amino acids. Germline V gene sequence: CDR1 MDHEN, CDR2 SYDVKM. CDR3 nucleotide sequence: TGTGCCAGCGGGTTAACGACAGGGGCGGGCGAGCAGTACTTC. It is translated as CASGLTTGAGEQYF. The whole variable domain, remainder taken from reference TRBV28 and TRBJ2-7, is DVKVTQSSRYLVKRTGEKVFLECVQDMDHENMFWYRQDPGLGLRLIYFSYDVKMKEKGDIPEGYSVSREKKERFSLILESASTNQTSMYLCASGLTTGAGEQYFGPGTRLTVT.

This clonotype has more than one count but fewer than ten. J is TRBJ2-5 and V is TRBV4-2, with a weak D call TRBD1 (7 bases). CDR3 length: 15 amino acids. V lost 7 bases to trimming and J lost 3 bases, with 18 bases between them. Germline CDR1 LGHNA, CDR2 YNFKEQ. The chain's CDR3 is CASTFLRGTEETQYF. In DNA, the CDR3 is TGTGCCAGCACCTTCCTTCGGGGGACAGAAGAGACCCAGTACTTC.

This clonotype was seen just once. V usage is TRBV7-2 and J usage is TRBJ2-3; 11 bases match TRBD2. The germline V gene encodes CDR1 SGHTA and CDR2 FQGNSA. V lost 5 bases and J lost 3; bases outside the gene matches: 7. The CDR3 extends over 16 amino acids. CDR3: CASSHRTSGFTDTQYF. CDR3 bases: TGTGCCAGCAGCCACAGGACTAGCGGGTTTACAGATACGCAGTATTTT.

This clonotype was counted between two and nine times. The genes are TRBV20-1 and TRBJ1-2; a weak D match, TRBD1 (6 bases). The CDR3 contains 14 residues. Trimming pared 5 bases from V and 4 bases from J, leaving 17 bases between. Germline assignment: CDR1 DFQATT and CDR2 SNEGSKA (reference sequence). CDR3 loop: CSAVDRTQRYGYTF. DNA for the CDR3: TGCAGTGCTGTCGACAGGACGCAACGCTATGGCTACACCTTC.

In DNA form, the CDR3 reads TGTGCCAGCAGTTTAGGGCAGGGGAAAATGAACACTGAAGCTTTCTTT. Its protein is CASSLGQGKMNTEAFF. The J gene is TRBJ1-1, the V gene TRBV7-3; perhaps TRBD1 as D (6 bases). The CDR3 spans 16 residues. Looked up from germline, CDR1 is SGHTA and CDR2 is FQGTGA. V was shortened by 6 bases and J by 0 bases, with 17 bases between the two germline ends. Filled out from reference TRBV7-3 and TRBJ1-1, the complete variable domain reads GAGVSQTPSNKVTEKGKYVELRCDPISGHTALYWYRQSLGQGPEFLIYFQGTGAADDSGLPNDRFFAVRPEGSVSTLKIQRTERGDSAVYLCASSLGQGKMNTEAFFGQGTRLTVV.

The chain is built from TRBV20-1 and TRBJ2-3; D is unclear. The CDR3 is 11 amino acids. Germline assignment: CDR1 DFQATT and CDR2 SNEGSKA (reference sequence). CDR3 nucleotides: TGCAGCCTCAGATATGGGGATACGCAGTATTTT. This codes for CSLRYGDTQYF.

The CDR3 is CASSRAGVRETQYF. The CDR3 region has the DNA TGTGCCAGTAGTAGAGCGGGAGTGCGGGAGACCCAGTACTTC. The genes are TRBV19 and TRBJ2-5; 8 positions agree with TRBD2. With 4 bases clipped from V and 5 bases from J, the junction kept 6 bases outside the gene matches. CDR1 is LNHDA, CDR2 SQIVND, per germline (reference sequence). The CDR3 spans 14 residues.

This clonotype was detected only a few times. The chain joins TRBV18 to TRBJ2-7; D is unresolved. Germline V lookup: CDR1 KGHSH, CDR2 LQKENI. The CDR3 covers 12 residues. V lost 6 bases, J lost 6 bases, and 12 bases lay in between. This chain's CDR3 is CASSRLLGEQYF. The CDR3 coding sequence is TGTGCCAGCTCGCGATTATTAGGCGAGCAGTACTTC.

This rearrangement joins TRBV29-1 to TRBJ1-1; D is perhaps TRBD1 (5 bases). The CDR3 contains 11 residues. CDR1 is SQVTM and CDR2 is ANQGSEA in the germline V gene. The CDR3 coding sequence is TGCAGGGGGACGGTGAACACTGAAGCTTTCTTT. It translates to CRGTVNTEAFF.

The chain uses TRBV21-1 and TRBJ2-4; the table's D call, TRBD1, was not checked against the DNA. TRBV21-1 is listed as a pseudogene. This CDR3 contains 14 residues. CDR3 bases: TGTGCCAGCAGCAACCCCCAAACGGGAAACATTCAGTACTTC. This sequence encodes CASSNPQTGNIQYF.